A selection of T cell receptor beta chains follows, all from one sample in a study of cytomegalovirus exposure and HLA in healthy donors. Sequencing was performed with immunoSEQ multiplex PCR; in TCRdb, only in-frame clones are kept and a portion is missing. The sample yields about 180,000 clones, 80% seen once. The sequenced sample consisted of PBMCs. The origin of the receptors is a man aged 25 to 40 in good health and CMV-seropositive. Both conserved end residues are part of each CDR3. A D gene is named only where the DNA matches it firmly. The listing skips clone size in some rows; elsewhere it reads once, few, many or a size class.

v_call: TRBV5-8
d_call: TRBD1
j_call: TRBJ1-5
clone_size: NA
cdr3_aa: CASSLRQGLRGNQPQHF
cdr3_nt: TGTGCCAGCAGCCTGCGACAGGGGCTGCGAGGCAATCAGCCCCAGCATTTT

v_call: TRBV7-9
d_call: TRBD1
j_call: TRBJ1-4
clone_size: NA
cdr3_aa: CASSHDRASEKLFF
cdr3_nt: TGTGCCAGCAGCCATGACAGGGCGAGTGAAAAACTGTTTTTT

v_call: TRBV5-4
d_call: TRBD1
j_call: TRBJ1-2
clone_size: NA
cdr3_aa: CASSLGGQGGLNYGYTF
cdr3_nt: TGTGCCAGCAGCTTGGGTGGACAGGGAGGGTTAAACTATGGCTACACCTTC

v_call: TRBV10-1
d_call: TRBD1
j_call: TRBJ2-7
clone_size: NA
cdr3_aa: CASSEGTGHLSYEQYF
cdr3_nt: TGCGCCAGCAGTGAGGGGACAGGGCACCTCTCCTACGAGCAGTACTTC

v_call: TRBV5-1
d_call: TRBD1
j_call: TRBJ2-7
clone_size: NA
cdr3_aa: CASSFRDRGLLWEQYF
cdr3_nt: TGCGCCAGCAGCTTTCGGGACAGGGGTCTTTTGTGGGAGCAGTACTTC

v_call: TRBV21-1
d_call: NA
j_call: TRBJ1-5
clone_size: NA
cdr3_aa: CASSKATEVGQPQHF
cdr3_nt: TGTGCCAGCAGCAAAGCGACAGAAGTAGGGCAGCCCCAGCATTTT

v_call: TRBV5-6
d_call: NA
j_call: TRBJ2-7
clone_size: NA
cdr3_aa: CASSLGSSYEQYF
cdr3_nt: TGTGCCAGCAGCTTGGGGAGCTCCTACGAGCAGTACTTC

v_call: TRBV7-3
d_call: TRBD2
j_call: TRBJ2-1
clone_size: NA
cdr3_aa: CASSLTGLAGYNEQFF
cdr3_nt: TGTGCCAGCAGCTTAACCGGGCTAGCGGGTTACAATGAGCAGTTCTTC

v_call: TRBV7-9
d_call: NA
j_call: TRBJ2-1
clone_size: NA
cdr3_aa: CASSLVQGGYNEQFF
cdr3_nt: TGTGCCAGCAGCTTAGTGCAGGGGGGCTACAATGAGCAGTTCTTC

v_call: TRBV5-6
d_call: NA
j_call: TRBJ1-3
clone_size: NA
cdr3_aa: CASRPTGNTSGNTIYF
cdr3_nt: TGTGCCAGCAGGCCTACAGGGAATACCTCTGGAAACACCATATATTTT

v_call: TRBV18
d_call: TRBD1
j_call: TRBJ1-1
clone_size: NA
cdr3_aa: CASSSIQGRTEAFF
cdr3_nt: TGTGCCAGCTCATCGATACAGGGGCGCACTGAAGCTTTCTTT

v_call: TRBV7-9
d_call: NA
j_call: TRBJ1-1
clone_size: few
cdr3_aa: CSSSPRGEVDTEAFF
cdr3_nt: TGTTCCAGCAGCCCACGGGGGGAGGTGGACACTGAAGCTTTCTTT

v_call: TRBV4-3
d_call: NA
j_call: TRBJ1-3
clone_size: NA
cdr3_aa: CASSQVGTAGNTIYF
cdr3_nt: TGCGCCAGCAGCCAAGTGGGGACTGCTGGAAACACCATATATTTT

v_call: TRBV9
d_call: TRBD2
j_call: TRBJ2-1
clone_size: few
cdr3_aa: CASSVGGGGTYNEQFF
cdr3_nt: TGTGCCAGCAGCGTAGGGGGCGGGGGGACGTACAATGAGCAGTTCTTC